Below are 26 T cell receptor beta chains sequenced from a single sample in a study of cytomegalovirus exposure and HLA in healthy donors. 60 Vbeta and 13 Jbeta primers were used in PCR. Sequencing used immunoSEQ multiplex PCR; TCRdb keeps in-frame clones, though not all of them. The table lists 150,000 to 180,000 clones, 65% to 75% of them singletons. Sequencing was done on a sample of PBMCs. The receptors shown here come from a man aged 25-40 years in good health and CMV-seronegative.

The V call is TRBV7-8, the J call TRBJ2-7, with D tentatively TRBD2 (5 bases). The germline V and J ends were trimmed by 0 bases and 6 bases, with 18 bases remaining between them. The CDR3 consists of 16 residues. Germline V CDR1 and CDR2: SGHVS, FQNEAQ. In DNA form, the CDR3 reads TGTGCCAGCAGCTTAGCGCATAGAGCCGGGATCGGCGAGCAGTACTTC. The encoded protein is CASSLAHRAGIGEQYF.

This rearrangement joins TRBV19 to TRBJ2-2; 11 bases map to TRBD1. Germline V gene data show CDR1 as LNHDA and CDR2 as SQIVND (reference sequence). The CDR3 totals 15 residues. The J segment lost 5 bases and the V segment lost 3 bases, leaving 2 bases of the junction unmatched. CDR3 region: CASSMGTGGTGELFF. For the CDR3, the DNA is TGTGCCAGTAGTATGGGGACAGGGGGGACCGGGGAGCTGTTTTTT. The full variable domain, in which reference TRBV19 and TRBJ2-2 provide the parts outside the CDR3, is DGGITQSPKYLFRKEGQNVTLSCEQNLNHDAMYWYRQDPGQGLRLIYYSQIVNDFQKGDIAEGYSVSREKKESFPLTVTSAQKNPTAFYLCASSMGTGGTGELFFGEGSRLTVL.

The genes are TRBV19 and TRBJ1-1, with no clear D. CDR1 is LNHDA and CDR2 is SQIVND in the germline V gene (reference sequence). Trimming shortened V by 6 bases and J by 4 bases, and 18 bases separated the two germline ends. CDR3 length: 15 amino acids. CDR3 region: CASSLRPKEGTEAFF. The CDR3 DNA reads as TGTGCCAGTAGCCTCCGACCTAAAGAGGGCACTGAAGCTTTCTTT.

This clone appeared a few times. This chain joins TRBV5-1 and TRBJ2-3; D is unresolved. V shed 5 bases and J shed 0 bases, with 7 bases lying between them. This CDR3 region has 13 residues. Germline V CDR1 and CDR2: SGHRS, YFSETQ. DNA for the CDR3: TGCGCCAGCAGGCTTAGCAGCACAGATACGCAGTATTTT. It codes for CASRLSSTDTQYF. The full variable domain, with the rest looked up from reference TRBV5-1 and TRBJ2-3, is KAGVTQTPRYLIKTRGQQVTLSCSPISGHRSVSWYQQTPGQGLQFLFEYFSETQRNKGNFPGRFSGRQFSNSRSEMNVSTLELGDSALYLCASRLSSTDTQYFGPGTRLTVL.

The chain couples TRBV5-4 to TRBJ1-2; 9 bases line up with TRBD1. The V segment lost 4 bases and the J segment 4 bases; nucleotides outside the gene matches: 5. Germline CDR1 reads SGHNT; CDR2 reads YYREEE (reference sequence). The CDR3 is 14 amino acids. The CDR3 region has the DNA TGTGCCAGCAGCCTGGGACAGGGTAGCTATGGCTACACCTTC. This encodes CASSLGQGSYGYTF.

J is TRBJ1-1 and V is TRBV5-1; tentatively, D is TRBD1 (5 bases). Looked up from germline, CDR1 is SGHRS and CDR2 is YFSETQ. V was shortened by 5 bases and J by 0 bases, with 11 bases between the two germline ends. The CDR3 spans 14 residues. In DNA, the CDR3 is TGCGCCAGCAGGCTAGGGGAAATGAACACTGAAGCTTTCTTT. It translates to CASRLGEMNTEAFF.

The chain recombines TRBV6-6 with TRBJ1-1, with 9 bases lining up with TRBD1. This CDR3 region has 16 residues. Trimming at V came to 0 bases and at J to 7 bases, leaving 9 bases not matched to a gene. Germline CDR1 reads MNHNY; CDR2 reads SVGAGI (reference sequence). The CDR3 loop reads CASSYSGQGKVGEAFF. The CDR3, as DNA: TGTGCCAGCAGTTACTCGGGACAGGGTAAGGTGGGTGAAGCTTTCTTT.

The chain employs TRBV2 and TRBJ1-4; 9 bases fit TRBD1. CDR1 is SNHLY, CDR2 FYNNEI, per germline. The CDR3 consists of 14 residues. Trimming at V came to 8 bases and at J to 5 bases, leaving 6 bases not matched to a gene. The CDR3 region has the DNA TGTGCCAGCCGGACTGGACAGGGGAATGAAAAACTGTTTTTT. Translated, it gives CASRTGQGNEKLFF.

This chain links TRBV28 with TRBJ1-1, with D hard to call. The CDR3 length is 11 residues. Germline values: CDR1 MDHEN, CDR2 SYDVKM. Trimming removed 8 bases from V and 6 bases from J, with 10 bases in between. CDR3 sequence reads: CASQVSAEAFF. In DNA form, the CDR3 reads TGTGCCAGCCAAGTTAGCGCTGAAGCTTTCTTT.

This chain connects TRBV5-1 to TRBJ1-2, with 10 positions matching TRBD1. The CDR3 length is 15 residues. Germline assignment: CDR1 SGHRS and CDR2 YFSETQ. V dropped 4 bases and J dropped 6; count of bases not matched to a gene: 9. The CDR3 sequence: CASSPTQGTGDGYTF. For the CDR3, the DNA is TGCGCCAGCAGCCCAACGCAGGGGACAGGGGATGGCTACACCTTC.

The V gene is TRBV6-1, the J gene TRBJ2-7; 7 bases are shared with TRBD1. The junction had 3 bases not matched to a gene; V was cut back by 1 base and J by 3 bases. This CDR3 region has 14 residues. Germline CDR1 and CDR2: MNHNS and SASEGT. For the CDR3, the DNA is TGTGCCAGCAGTGAAGAGTACAGGGGCTACGAGCAGTACTTC. It yields the protein CASSEEYRGYEQYF.

This clone occurred a few times. This chain links TRBV7-6 with TRBJ2-2; D is perhaps TRBD2 (6 bases). V was pared by 4 bases and J by 5 bases, with 8 bases between. Germline V CDR1 and CDR2: SGHVS, FNYEAQ. The CDR3 has 13 amino acids. The CDR3 here is CASSWEDTGELFF. The CDR3 region has the DNA TGTGCCAGCAGCTGGGAGGATACCGGGGAGCTGTTTTTT. The full variable domain, its missing parts supplied by reference TRBV7-6 and TRBJ2-2, is GAGVSQSPRYKVTKRGQDVALRCDPISGHVSLYWYRQALGQGPEFLTYFNYEAQQDKSGLPNDRFSAERPEGSISTLTIQRTEQRDSAMYRCASSWEDTGELFFGEGSRLTVL.

The chain combines TRBV10-2 with TRBJ1-1, with TRBD1 matching over 7 bases. V lost 5 bases and J lost 3; bases outside the gene matches: 6. Germline CDR1 and CDR2: WSHSY and SAAADI. This CDR3 region has 14 residues. The CDR3 loop reads CASSLTGRDTEAFF. DNA for the CDR3: TGCGCCAGCAGTCTGACAGGGCGCGACACTGAAGCTTTCTTT.

This clone was found a few times. This sequence joins TRBV6-1 and TRBJ1-1, with a tentative D call TRBD1 (5 bases). The V gene's germline CDR1 is MNHNS and CDR2 SASEGT. The CDR3 runs to 13 residues. Trimming cost V 2 bases and J 7 bases, with 11 bases left between them. The CDR3 loop reads CASSELGGGEAFF. The CDR3 bases are TGTGCCAGCAGTGAATTGGGGGGTGGTGAAGCTTTCTTT.

Only a few counts were recorded for this clone. The chain couples TRBV9 to TRBJ2-5; the match to TRBD1 covers 8 bases. Germline V CDR1 and CDR2: SGDLS, YYNGEE. The ends lost 4 bases at V and 2 bases at J; junction bases unmatched: 10. CDR3 length: 16 residues. DNA of the CDR3: TGTGCCAGCAGCCTACACCCAGGGGGCCTACAAGAGACCCAGTACTTC. Translated, it gives CASSLHPGGLQETQYF.

The chain links TRBV5-6 to TRBJ1-6, with TRBD1 matching 8 bases. Trimming at V came to 7 bases and at J to 7 bases, leaving 7 bases not matched to a gene. The CDR3 extends over 14 amino acids. Germline V gene sequence: CDR1 SGHDT, CDR2 YYEEEE. The CDR3 is CASARTGSNSPLHF. The CDR3 DNA sequence: TGTGCCAGCGCCAGGACAGGGAGCAATTCACCCCTCCACTTT.

This clone was detected a few times. The rearrangement links TRBV10-3 to TRBJ1-2; D is undetermined. This CDR3 has 11 residues. CDR1 and CDR2 from the germline V gene are ENHRY and SYGVKD. The V gene lost 4 bases and the J gene lost 6 bases, with 6 bases spanning the gap. CDR3 protein: CAISVENGYTF. Written as DNA, the CDR3 is TGTGCCATCAGTGTTGAGAATGGCTACACCTTC.

The chain carries TRBV19 and TRBJ2-1; 11 bases agree with TRBD2. J gave up 1 base and V 7 bases, and 9 bases lay outside the gene matches. Germline assignment: CDR1 LNHDA and CDR2 SQIVND (reference sequence). The CDR3 covers 17 residues. The DNA for the CDR3 is TGTGCCAGTATTCATAGCGGGGGGGTAGGGTCCTACAATGAGCAGTTCTTC. Translating gives CASIHSGGVGSYNEQFF.

This chain connects TRBV6-1 to TRBJ2-5; TRBD1 matches at 9 bases. Germline CDR1 reads MNHNS; CDR2 reads SASEGT. The CDR3 is made up of 14 amino acids. Unmatched junction bases numbered 7, after V lost 6 bases and J lost 5 bases. DNA for the CDR3: TGTGCCAGCAGGGGACAGGGCTCAAGGGAGACCCAGTACTTC. Residues: CASRGQGSRETQYF.

This chain connects TRBV4-2 to TRBJ1-2; D remains unclear. The CDR3 runs to 21 residues. Germline CDR1 is LGHNA and CDR2 is YNFKEQ. V lost 0 bases and J 7 bases, leaving 33 bases between the germline ends. CDR3 sequence (DNA): TGTGCCAGCAGCCAAGATTGGAATGTGGGAGCCCGTCCCCGAAACCTCGCTGGCTACACCTTC. It encodes CASSQDWNVGARPRNLAGYTF.

This chain uses TRBV4-2 with TRBJ1-5; possibly TRBD1 for D (6 bases). The CDR3 loop spans 14 amino acids. V was clipped by 0 bases and J by 7 bases, with 10 bases between them. Germline values: CDR1 LGHNA, CDR2 YNFKEQ. Here the CDR3 reads CASSQDTGRQPQHF. The CDR3 nucleotides read TGTGCCAGCAGCCAAGATACAGGGCGCCAGCCCCAGCATTTT.

In this sample, this clone turned up once. This chain joins TRBV2 and TRBJ2-5, with 8 bases identical to TRBD1. CDR1 is SNHLY, CDR2 FYNNEI, per germline. The CDR3 spans 15 residues. V shed 5 bases and J 2 bases; nucleotides not matched to a gene: 7. Written as DNA, the CDR3 is TGTGCCAGCAGTCGGACAGGGACCTCTCAAGAGACCCAGTACTTC. It yields the protein CASSRTGTSQETQYF. Using reference TRBV2 and TRBJ2-5 for the parts outside the CDR3, the full variable domain is EPEVTQTPSHQVTQMGQEVILRCVPISNHLYFYWYRQILGQKVEFLVSFYNNEISEKSEIFDDQFSVERPDGSNFTLKIRSTKLEDSAMYFCASSRTGTSQETQYFGPGTRLLVL.

The chain recombines TRBV13 with TRBJ2-1; D possibly corresponds to TRBD1 (6 bases). Germline CDR1 reads PRHDT; CDR2 reads FYEKMQ (reference sequence). Trimming stripped 3 bases from V and 7 bases from J, with 19 bases between. The CDR3 has 16 amino acids. The CDR3 sequence: CASSFALAGEENEQFF. For the CDR3, the DNA is TGTGCCAGCAGCTTCGCTTTGGCAGGGGAAGAGAATGAGCAGTTCTTC.

As to this clone: At the DNA level, this CDR3 is encoded by other sequences in the same sample as well. This sequence joins TRBV7-9 and TRBJ2-1; 11 bases are a match to TRBD2. CDR1 and CDR2 (germline): SEHNR, FQNEAQ (reference sequence). Germline trimming cut 5 bases from V and 1 base from J; bases unmatched to any gene: 4. CDR3 length: 16 residues. The CDR3 DNA reads as TGTGCCAGCAGCAACCTAGCGGGGGGTTCCTACAATGAGCAGTTCTTC. Translating gives CASSNLAGGSYNEQFF.

The J gene is TRBJ2-1, the V gene TRBV5-1, with TRBD2 as a possible D gene (6 bases). The germline V and J ends were trimmed by 3 bases and 8 bases, with 12 bases remaining between them. The CDR3 spans 13 residues. Germline lookup yields CDR1 SGHRS and CDR2 YFSETQ. The CDR3 reads CASSSSGTYEQFF. In DNA, the CDR3 is TGCGCCAGCAGCTCGTCCGGGACTTATGAGCAGTTCTTC.

The V call is TRBV4-2, the J call TRBJ1-1, with D possibly TRBD1 on 6 matching bases. The CDR3 spans 15 residues. Germline V gene data show CDR1 as LGHNA and CDR2 as YNFKEQ. V gave up 1 base and J gave up 0 bases, with 9 bases separating them. CDR3 nucleotides: TGTGCCAGCAGCCAAGGGGAGGGGGTGAACACTGAAGCTTTCTTT. Translating it yields CASSQGEGVNTEAFF.